This is a list of T cell receptor beta chains from one sample in a study of blood T cell repertoires in COVID-19. Produced via immunoSEQ multiplex PCR; TCRdb's table is partial and in-frame only. Of a few hundred thousand clones listed, around 83% are singletons. Sequencing was done on a sample of PBMCs or T cells enriched from blood (not recorded which). These receptors were obtained from a woman between 50 and 59 years old who had been exposed to COVID-19. Both conserved end residues are part of each CDR3. The order of the fields is D gene, J gene, clone size, V gene, CDR3 DNA, CDR3 protein. A D gene is named only where the DNA matches it firmly. Expanded clones are given a class, and other clones once, few, many or no size at all.

D gene: NA; J gene: TRBJ1-5; clone size: NA; V gene: TRBV28; CDR3 DNA: TGTGCCAGCAGTTTTACAGGCGTTGGCAATCAGCCCCAGCATTTT; CDR3 protein: CASSFTGVGNQPQHF
D gene: NA; J gene: TRBJ2-3; clone size: NA; V gene: TRBV3-1/TRBV3-2; CDR3 DNA: TGTGCCAGCAGCCAAGAAGGCGCGGTAAGCACAGATACGCAGTATTTT; CDR3 protein: CASSQEGAVSTDTQYF
D gene: TRBD1; J gene: TRBJ1-5; clone size: NA; V gene: TRBV4-3; CDR3 DNA: TGCGCCAGCAGCCAAGATCGGGGGACAGGGGGCATATTGAGCAATCAGCCCCAGCATTTT; CDR3 protein: CASSQDRGTGGILSNQPQHF
D gene: TRBD1; J gene: TRBJ1-5; clone size: NA; V gene: TRBV19; CDR3 DNA: TGTGCCAGTAGTACTCCAACAGGGGTGGGAAGCAATCAGCCCCAGCATTTT; CDR3 protein: CASSTPTGVGSNQPQHF
D gene: NA; J gene: TRBJ2-7; clone size: NA; V gene: TRBV12-3/TRBV12-4; CDR3 DNA: TGTGCCAGTACGGAGGGGAAGGGGTACGAGCAGTACTTC; CDR3 protein: CASTEGKGYEQYF
D gene: NA; J gene: TRBJ2-1; clone size: few; V gene: TRBV6-5; CDR3 DNA: TGTGCCTCCAGAAGGGGATTCTCCTACAATGAGCAGTTCTTC; CDR3 protein: CASRRGFSYNEQFF
D gene: TRBD2; J gene: TRBJ2-3; clone size: NA; V gene: TRBV19; CDR3 DNA: TGTGCCAGTAGTATTCGTCCCCCTCGACTAGCGGCCTACACAGATACGCAGTATTTT; CDR3 protein: CASSIRPPRLAAYTDTQYF
D gene: TRBD2; J gene: TRBJ2-5; clone size: NA; V gene: TRBV9; CDR3 DNA: TGTGCCAGCAGCGTAGAAGGGACTACCCAAGAGACCCAGTACTTC; CDR3 protein: CASSVEGTTQETQYF
D gene: NA; J gene: TRBJ1-1; clone size: once; V gene: TRBV5-6; CDR3 DNA: TGTGCCAGCAGCTTGGGACAGCGCATGAACACTGAAGCTTTCTTT; CDR3 protein: CASSLGQRMNTEAFF
D gene: NA; J gene: TRBJ2-1; clone size: NA; V gene: TRBV2; CDR3 DNA: TGTGCCAGCAGTGATTGGGAGAATGAGCAGTTCTTC; CDR3 protein: CASSDWENEQFF
D gene: TRBD2; J gene: TRBJ2-5; clone size: NA; V gene: TRBV10-2; CDR3 DNA: TGCGCCACCTTAAACGGGGGGATAGGAGAGACCCAGTACTTC; CDR3 protein: CATLNGGIGETQYF
D gene: NA; J gene: TRBJ2-3; clone size: few; V gene: TRBV12-3/TRBV12-4; CDR3 DNA: TGTGCCAGCAGTTTACAGGGTTGGGATACGCAGTATTTT; CDR3 protein: CASSLQGWDTQYF
D gene: TRBD1; J gene: TRBJ1-6; clone size: once; V gene: TRBV2; CDR3 DNA: TGTGCCAGCAGTGGGACAGGGGGACCCTATAATTCACCCCTCCACTTT; CDR3 protein: CASSGTGGPYNSPLHF
D gene: TRBD2; J gene: TRBJ2-5; clone size: NA; V gene: TRBV5-1; CDR3 DNA: TGCGCCAGCAGGGAGTCGCGGGCGGGGGGCCAAGAGACCCAGTACTTC; CDR3 protein: CASRESRAGGQETQYF
D gene: NA; J gene: TRBJ1-1; clone size: NA; V gene: TRBV2; CDR3 DNA: TGTGCCAGCAGTACTAAGGGGGCTGAAGCTTTCTTT; CDR3 protein: CASSTKGAEAFF
D gene: NA; J gene: TRBJ2-5; clone size: NA; V gene: TRBV11-2; CDR3 DNA: TGTGCCAGCACCAATAACCGTGGCGCGGGAGAGACCCAGTACTTC; CDR3 protein: CASTNNRGAGETQYF
D gene: NA; J gene: TRBJ1-2; clone size: NA; V gene: TRBV10-3; CDR3 DNA: TGTGCCATCAGTGACCACAGGCGAACTAACTATGGCTACACCTTC; CDR3 protein: CAISDHRRTNYGYTF
D gene: TRBD2; J gene: TRBJ2-5; clone size: once; V gene: TRBV5-1; CDR3 DNA: TGCGCCAGCAGCTTGGGGACTAGCGGGGCCCGGAGCGAGACCCAGTACTTC; CDR3 protein: CASSLGTSGARSETQYF
D gene: NA; J gene: TRBJ1-1; clone size: NA; V gene: TRBV13; CDR3 DNA: TGTGCCAGCAGCTTAACAGGGAGGAACACTGAAGCTTTCTTT; CDR3 protein: CASSLTGRNTEAFF
D gene: NA; J gene: TRBJ2-1; clone size: NA; V gene: TRBV28; CDR3 DNA: TGTGCCAGCAGTTCATGGGCCCCCGCGCGACTTGACAGAGATGAGCAGTTCTTC; CDR3 protein: CASSSWAPARLDRDEQFF
D gene: NA; J gene: TRBJ1-2; clone size: NA; V gene: TRBV27; CDR3 DNA: TGTGCCAGCGGATTCACAGGGAACTATGGCTACACCTTC; CDR3 protein: CASGFTGNYGYTF
D gene: NA; J gene: TRBJ1-2; clone size: NA; V gene: TRBV5-1; CDR3 DNA: TGCGCCAGCAGCTCGCCGGACAGAGGGGGTTCCGGCTACACCTTC; CDR3 protein: CASSSPDRGGSGYTF
D gene: NA; J gene: TRBJ1-1; clone size: NA; V gene: TRBV5-5; CDR3 DNA: TGTGCCAGCAGCCCCGAACAATTTATAAACACTGAAGCTTTCTTT; CDR3 protein: CASSPEQFINTEAFF
D gene: TRBD2; J gene: TRBJ2-7; clone size: NA; V gene: TRBV2; CDR3 DNA: TGTGCCAGCAGTGGAAGGCTAGCGGGGTACTACGAGCAGTACTTC; CDR3 protein: CASSGRLAGYYEQYF
D gene: TRBD1; J gene: TRBJ2-2; clone size: NA; V gene: TRBV6-4; CDR3 DNA: TGTGCCAGCAGTGCAGCAGGACAGGACACCGGGGAGCTGTTTTTT; CDR3 protein: CASSAAGQDTGELFF
D gene: NA; J gene: TRBJ2-3; clone size: NA; V gene: TRBV12-3/TRBV12-4; CDR3 DNA: TGTGCCAGCAGACTCACAGATACGCAGTATTTT; CDR3 protein: CASRLTDTQYF
D gene: NA; J gene: TRBJ2-2; clone size: few; V gene: TRBV19; CDR3 DNA: TGTGCCAGCAGAGGACTCAATAGGCTGTTTTTT; CDR3 protein: CASRGLNRLFF
D gene: TRBD1; J gene: TRBJ1-1; clone size: NA; V gene: TRBV5-1; CDR3 DNA: TGCGCCAGCACCATCGGGGCCGGGACAGCCGAAGCTTTCTTT; CDR3 protein: CASTIGAGTAEAFF
D gene: NA; J gene: TRBJ2-5; clone size: NA; V gene: TRBV7-2; CDR3 DNA: TGTGCCAGCAGCTTCTTTGGACAGCAAGAGACCCAGTACTTC; CDR3 protein: CASSFFGQQETQYF
D gene: TRBD1; J gene: TRBJ1-1; clone size: NA; V gene: TRBV18; CDR3 DNA: TGTGCCAGCTCACCCCAGGGGGGAGCCACTGAAGCTTTCTTT; CDR3 protein: CASSPQGGATEAFF
D gene: TRBD2; J gene: TRBJ2-1; clone size: NA; V gene: TRBV13; CDR3 DNA: TGTGCCAGCAGCTCAGTCACCTGGACCGGGACTAGCGGGGGAAATGAGCAGTTCTTC; CDR3 protein: CASSSVTWTGTSGGNEQFF
D gene: NA; J gene: TRBJ1-1; clone size: NA; V gene: TRBV7-2; CDR3 DNA: TGTGCCAGCAGCTTAGGGGACTTTGGTAGGACTGAAGCTTTCTTT; CDR3 protein: CASSLGDFGRTEAFF
D gene: TRBD1; J gene: TRBJ1-1; clone size: few; V gene: TRBV7-2; CDR3 DNA: TGTGCCAGCAGGACAGGGTTGAACACTGAAGCTTTCTTT; CDR3 protein: CASRTGLNTEAFF
D gene: NA; J gene: TRBJ2-6; clone size: once; V gene: TRBV30; CDR3 DNA: TGTGCCGGGGCAGGGCGGTTCTCTGGGGCCAACGTCCTGACTTTC; CDR3 protein: CAGAGRFSGANVLTF
D gene: TRBD2; J gene: TRBJ2-5; clone size: NA; V gene: TRBV3-1/TRBV3-2; CDR3 DNA: TGTGCCAGCAGCCGCGGGACTAGCGGGGGGGTCTACTTC; CDR3 protein: CASSRGTSGGVYF
D gene: NA; J gene: TRBJ2-1; clone size: NA; V gene: TRBV5-4; CDR3 DNA: TGTGCCAGCAGCTTGGGGCAGAGGAGGTACAATGAGCAGTTCTTC; CDR3 protein: CASSLGQRRYNEQFF
D gene: TRBD1; J gene: TRBJ2-1; clone size: NA; V gene: TRBV11-2; CDR3 DNA: TGTGCCAGCCACTCGGTAGGACAGGGGGCTCATGAGCAGTTCTTC; CDR3 protein: CASHSVGQGAHEQFF
D gene: NA; J gene: TRBJ2-5; clone size: once; V gene: TRBV29-1; CDR3 DNA: TGCAGCGTACGAGGCCGTAACAGGATCCGCCAAGAGACCCAGTACTTC; CDR3 protein: CSVRGRNRIRQETQYF
D gene: NA; J gene: TRBJ2-3; clone size: NA; V gene: TRBV6-5; CDR3 DNA: TGTGCCAGCGCGGGGTTAGATACGCAGTATTTT; CDR3 protein: CASAGLDTQYF
D gene: TRBD1; J gene: TRBJ2-5; clone size: NA; V gene: TRBV5-8; CDR3 DNA: TGTGCCAGCAGCATGGGACAGGGTCAACAAGAGACCCAGTACTTC; CDR3 protein: CASSMGQGQQETQYF
D gene: NA; J gene: TRBJ2-5; clone size: NA; V gene: TRBV6-5; CDR3 DNA: TGTGCCAGCAGCCCCAGGGGTAGAGAGACCCAGTACTTC; CDR3 protein: CASSPRGRETQYF
D gene: TRBD1; J gene: TRBJ2-2; clone size: NA; V gene: TRBV9; CDR3 DNA: TGTGCCACCGGACAGGGAATAAACACCGGGGAGCTGTTTTTT; CDR3 protein: CATGQGINTGELFF
D gene: NA; J gene: TRBJ1-1; clone size: NA; V gene: TRBV5-4; CDR3 DNA: TGTGCCAGCAGCTTAGGACAGCTCACTGAAGCTTTCTTT; CDR3 protein: CASSLGQLTEAFF
D gene: TRBD1; J gene: TRBJ2-2; clone size: NA; V gene: TRBV5-1; CDR3 DNA: TGCGCCAGCAGCGTAAGGGGGCAGGGCACCGGGGAGCTGTTTTTT; CDR3 protein: CASSVRGQGTGELFF
D gene: NA; J gene: TRBJ1-2; clone size: NA; V gene: TRBV5-6; CDR3 DNA: TGTGCCAGCAGCTTAGCCAGGGTATATGGCTACACCTTC; CDR3 protein: CASSLARVYGYTF
D gene: TRBD1; J gene: TRBJ2-7; clone size: once; V gene: TRBV5-1; CDR3 DNA: TGCGCCAGCAGCCCAAGGACAGGGGCCGGCGAGCAGTACTTC; CDR3 protein: CASSPRTGAGEQYF
D gene: NA; J gene: TRBJ1-2; clone size: few; V gene: TRBV12-3/TRBV12-4; CDR3 DNA: TGTGCCAGCAGCCCTATCGGGCGGGGCGGCTACACCTTC; CDR3 protein: CASSPIGRGGYTF
D gene: NA; J gene: TRBJ2-7; clone size: NA; V gene: TRBV6-5; CDR3 DNA: TGTGCCAGCAGTTACGTAGGTGGCCGCGCGGACGAGCAGTACTTC; CDR3 protein: CASSYVGGRADEQYF
D gene: NA; J gene: TRBJ1-1; clone size: NA; V gene: TRBV19; CDR3 DNA: TGTGCCAGTAGTACAGGCCAGAACACTGAAGCTTTCTTT; CDR3 protein: CASSTGQNTEAFF
D gene: NA; J gene: TRBJ1-5; clone size: NA; V gene: TRBV4-3; CDR3 DNA: TGCGCCAGCAGCCAAGCGTACGGGTATCAGCCCCAGCATTTT; CDR3 protein: CASSQAYGYQPQHF
D gene: NA; J gene: TRBJ2-7; clone size: NA; V gene: TRBV19; CDR3 DNA: TGTGCCAGTAGTATAGACAGGGCCGGGGGTCGCGAGCAGTACTTC; CDR3 protein: CASSIDRAGGREQYF
D gene: NA; J gene: TRBJ1-6; clone size: NA; V gene: TRBV10-3; CDR3 DNA: TGTGCCATCAGTGATAAGAGGGGCGGGAAGGCTTCCTATAATTCACCCCTCCACTTT; CDR3 protein: CAISDKRGGKASYNSPLHF
D gene: NA; J gene: TRBJ2-1; clone size: NA; V gene: TRBV5-4; CDR3 DNA: TGTGCCAGCAGTGGGGCCTGGGCCCCCAATGAGCAGTTCTTC; CDR3 protein: CASSGAWAPNEQFF
D gene: TRBD2; J gene: TRBJ2-5; clone size: NA; V gene: TRBV6-5; CDR3 DNA: TGTGCCAGCACCCATAGCGGGAACCAAGAGACCCAGTACTTC; CDR3 protein: CASTHSGNQETQYF
D gene: NA; J gene: TRBJ1-2; clone size: NA; V gene: TRBV4-1; CDR3 DNA: TGCGCCAGCAGCCAAGAATCGGTAGACTATGGCTACACCTTC; CDR3 protein: CASSQESVDYGYTF
D gene: NA; J gene: TRBJ2-5; clone size: NA; V gene: TRBV12-3/TRBV12-4; CDR3 DNA: TGTGCCAGCAGTTCGTTCCAGACCCAGTACTTC; CDR3 protein: CASSSFQTQYF
D gene: TRBD1; J gene: TRBJ1-6; clone size: NA; V gene: TRBV7-2; CDR3 DNA: TGTGCCAGCAGCCCAGACGGGACAGGCGGTTGGTCACCCCTCCACTTT; CDR3 protein: CASSPDGTGGWSPLHF
D gene: NA; J gene: TRBJ2-1; clone size: NA; V gene: TRBV24-1; CDR3 DNA: TGTGCCACCAGTGATACAGGGAGAGATGAGCAGTTCTTC; CDR3 protein: CATSDTGRDEQFF